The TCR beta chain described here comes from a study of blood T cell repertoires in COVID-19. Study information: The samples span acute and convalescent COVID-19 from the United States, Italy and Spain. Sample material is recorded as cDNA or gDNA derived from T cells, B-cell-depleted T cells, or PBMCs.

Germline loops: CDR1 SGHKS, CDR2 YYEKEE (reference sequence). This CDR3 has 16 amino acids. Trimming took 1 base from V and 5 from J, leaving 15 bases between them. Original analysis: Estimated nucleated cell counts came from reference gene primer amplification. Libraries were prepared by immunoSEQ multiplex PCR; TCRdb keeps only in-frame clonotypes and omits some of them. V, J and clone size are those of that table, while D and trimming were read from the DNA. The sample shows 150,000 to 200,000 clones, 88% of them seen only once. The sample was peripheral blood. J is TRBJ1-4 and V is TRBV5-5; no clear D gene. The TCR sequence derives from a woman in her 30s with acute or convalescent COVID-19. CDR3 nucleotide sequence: TGTGCCAGCAGCTTGCTTTGGACTGCCCAAAATGAAAAACTGTTTTTT. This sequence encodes CASSLLWTAQNEKLFF.